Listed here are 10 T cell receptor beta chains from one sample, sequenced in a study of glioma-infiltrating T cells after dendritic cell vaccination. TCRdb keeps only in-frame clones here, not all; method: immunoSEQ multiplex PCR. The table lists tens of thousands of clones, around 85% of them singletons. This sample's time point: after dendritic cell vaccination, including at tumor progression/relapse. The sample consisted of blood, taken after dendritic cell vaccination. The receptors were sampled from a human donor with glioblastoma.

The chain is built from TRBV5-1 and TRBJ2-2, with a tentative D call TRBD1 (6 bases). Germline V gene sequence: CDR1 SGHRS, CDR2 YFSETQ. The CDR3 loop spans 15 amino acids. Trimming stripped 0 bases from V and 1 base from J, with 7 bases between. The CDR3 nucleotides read TGCGCCAGCAGCTTGGTGGGACAGAACACCGGGGAGCTGTTTTTT. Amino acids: CASSLVGQNTGELFF.

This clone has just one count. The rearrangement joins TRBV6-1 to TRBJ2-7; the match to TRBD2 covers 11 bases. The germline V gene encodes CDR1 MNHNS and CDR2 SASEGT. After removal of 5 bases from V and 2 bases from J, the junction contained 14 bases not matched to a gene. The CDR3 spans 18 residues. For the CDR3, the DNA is TGTGCCAGCAGTCAAGAATCACGACTAGCGGGACAAACCTACGAGCAGTACTTC. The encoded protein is CASSQESRLAGQTYEQYF.

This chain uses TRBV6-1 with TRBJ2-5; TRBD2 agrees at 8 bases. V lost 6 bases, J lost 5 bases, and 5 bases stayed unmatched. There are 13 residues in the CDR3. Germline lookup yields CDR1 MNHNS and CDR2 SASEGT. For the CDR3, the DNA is TGTGCCAGCAGGAGCGGGGGTACCGAGACCCAGTACTTC. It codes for CASRSGGTETQYF.

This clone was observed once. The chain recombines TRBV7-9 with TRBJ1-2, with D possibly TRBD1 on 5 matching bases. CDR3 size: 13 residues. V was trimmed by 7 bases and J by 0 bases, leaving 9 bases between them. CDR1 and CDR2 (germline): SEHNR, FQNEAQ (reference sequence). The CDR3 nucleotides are TGTGCCAGCACCCTGGACACTAACTATGGCTACACCTTC. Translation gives CASTLDTNYGYTF. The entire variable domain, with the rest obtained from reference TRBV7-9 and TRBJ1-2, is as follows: DTGVSQNPRHKITKRGQNVTFRCDPISEHNRLYWYRQTLGQGPEFLTYFQNEAQLEKSRLLSDRFSAERPKGSFSTLEIQRTEQGDSAMYLCASTLDTNYGYTFGSGTRLTVV.

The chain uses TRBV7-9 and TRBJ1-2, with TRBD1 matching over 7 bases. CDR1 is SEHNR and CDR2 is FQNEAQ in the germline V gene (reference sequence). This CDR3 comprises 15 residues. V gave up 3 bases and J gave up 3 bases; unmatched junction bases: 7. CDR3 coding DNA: TGTGCCAGCAGCTTTGACAGGGTACATCACTATGGCTACACCTTC. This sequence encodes CASSFDRVHHYGYTF.

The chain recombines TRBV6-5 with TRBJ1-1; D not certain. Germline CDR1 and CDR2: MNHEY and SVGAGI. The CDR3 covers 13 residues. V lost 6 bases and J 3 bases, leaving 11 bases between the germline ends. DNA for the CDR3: TGTGCCAGCAGCACCGCGGGTTACACTGAAGCTTTCTTT. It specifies CASSTAGYTEAFF.

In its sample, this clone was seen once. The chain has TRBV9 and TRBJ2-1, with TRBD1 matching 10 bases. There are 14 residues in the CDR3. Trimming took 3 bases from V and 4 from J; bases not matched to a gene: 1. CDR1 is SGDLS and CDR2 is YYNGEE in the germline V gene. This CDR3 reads CASSGTGGYNEQFF. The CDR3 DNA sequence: TGTGCCAGCAGCGGGACAGGGGGATACAATGAGCAGTTCTTC.

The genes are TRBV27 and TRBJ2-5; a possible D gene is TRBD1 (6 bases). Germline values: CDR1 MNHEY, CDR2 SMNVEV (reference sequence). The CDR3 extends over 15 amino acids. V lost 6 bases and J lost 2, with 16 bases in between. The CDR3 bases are TGTGCCAGCAGCCGGACAGAGGACAGTCAAGAGACCCAGTACTTC. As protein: CASSRTEDSQETQYF.

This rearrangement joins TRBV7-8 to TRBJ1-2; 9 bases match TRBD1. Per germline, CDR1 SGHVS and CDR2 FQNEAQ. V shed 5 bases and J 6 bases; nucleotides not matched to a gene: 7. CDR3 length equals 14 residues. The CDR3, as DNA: TGTGCCAGCAGCCAGGACAGGGGTGGGGATGGCTACACCTTC. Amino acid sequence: CASSQDRGGDGYTF.

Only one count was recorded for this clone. The CDR3 DNA reads TGTGCCTGGAACCTGGGGGGGGACACTGAAGCTTTCTTT. Amino acids: CAWNLGGDTEAFF. The chain couples TRBV30 to TRBJ1-1, with a possible D match to TRBD1 (5 bases). The ends were cut back, 4 bases at V and 3 bases at J, with 12 bases in the middle. Looked up from germline, CDR1 is GTSNPN and CDR2 is SVGIG (reference sequence). The CDR3 consists of 13 residues. Looking up the rest from reference TRBV30 and TRBJ1-1 gives the full variable domain: SQTIHQWPATLVQPVGSPLSLECTVEGTSNPNLYWYRQAAGRGLQLLFYSVGIGQISSEVPQNLSASRPQDRQFILSSKKLLLSDSGFYLCAWNLGGDTEAFFGQGTRLTVV.